These 20 T cell receptor beta chains were all obtained from the same sample, sequenced in a study of CD8 T cells in Susac syndrome. An amount of RNA that ranged from roughly 0.5 to 1 ug was reverse transcribed with random hexamers. TCRdb redid the calling of the immunoSEQ multiplex PCR reads with MiXCR, one entry per CDR3 protein. The sample has some 120,000 distinct CDR3 sequences; approximately 94% are singletons. Sequenced input: CD4+ T cells from PBMCs. These receptors were obtained from a human donor with multiple sclerosis.

The J gene is TRBJ2-7, the V gene TRBV7-9; D is unclear. Germline V CDR1 and CDR2: SEHNR, FQNEAQ (reference sequence). CDR3 length: 12 residues. V was cut by 4 bases and J by 7 bases, with 11 bases left in between. In DNA, the CDR3 is TGTGCCAGCAGCTCAATAACCGGGGAGCAGTACTTC. It specifies CASSSITGEQYF.

The V and J genes are TRBV12-3 or TRBV12-4 and TRBJ1-1, with D unclear. V was shortened by 7 bases and J by 3 bases, with 12 bases between the two germline ends. The CDR3 is 13 amino acids. CDR3 amino acids: CASTSRDHTEAFF. The CDR3 DNA sequence: TGTGCCAGCACCTCAAGAGACCACACTGAAGCTTTCTTT.

The chain couples TRBV12-3 or TRBV12-4 to TRBJ1-1; perhaps TRBD1 as D (5 bases). V lost 3 bases and J lost 3, with 8 bases in between. This CDR3 comprises 13 residues. In DNA, the CDR3 is TGTGCCAGCAGTTTTGGGGGGTACACTGAAGCTTTCTTT. It codes for CASSFGGYTEAFF.

The chain is built from TRBV14 and TRBJ2-1; D not certain. Per the germline V gene, CDR1 is SGHDN and CDR2 is FVKESK. Trimming pared 1 base from V and 2 bases from J, leaving 15 bases between. CDR3 length: 17 residues. CDR3 sequence (DNA): TGTGCCAGCAGCCAAGCAAGAGGCTCAACAGCCTACAATGAGCAGTTCTTC. This sequence encodes CASSQARGSTAYNEQFF.

The rearrangement links TRBV3-1 to TRBJ1-3; D unclear. V lost 0 bases and J 0 bases, leaving 6 bases between the germline ends. The CDR3 is 15 residues long. The germline gives CDR1 LGHDT, CDR2 YNNKEL (reference sequence). For the CDR3, the DNA is TGTGCCAGCAGCCAAGACAGTGCCTCTGGAAACACCATATATTTT. Translated, it gives CASSQDSASGNTIYF. The full variable domain, rest sourced from reference TRBV3-1 and TRBJ1-3, is DTAVSQTPKYLVTQMGNDKSIKCEQNLGHDTMYWYKQDSKKFLKIMFSYNNKELIINETVPNRFSPKSPDKAHLNLHINSLELGDSAVYFCASSQDSASGNTIYFGEGSWLTVV.

This clonotype has a single count. The V gene is TRBV13, the J gene TRBJ2-5, with 7 bases fitting TRBD1. The germline V gene encodes CDR1 PRHDT and CDR2 FYEKMQ (reference sequence). CDR3 length: 14 residues. V dropped 4 bases and J dropped 5; count of bases not matched to a gene: 7. The CDR3 DNA is TGTGCCAGCAGCTACACAGGGGAAGGGGAGACCCAGTACTTC. Translating it yields CASSYTGEGETQYF.

The chain is built from TRBV6-5 and TRBJ1-1, with D tentatively TRBD1 (5 bases). Germline-derived CDR1 and CDR2 are MNHEY and SVGAGI. The V end lost 6 bases, the J end lost 11 bases, and 19 bases lay between the germline ends. The CDR3 is 13 amino acids. The CDR3 sequence: CASSGLGPSRAFF. CDR3 nucleotides: TGTGCCAGCAGCGGCTTGGGGCCCTCGAGGGCTTTCTTT.

The genes are TRBV18 and TRBJ2-5; 15 bases match TRBD2. V dropped 4 bases and J dropped 1; count of bases not matched to a gene: 4. This CDR3 is built from 17 residues. Germline lookup yields CDR1 KGHSH and CDR2 LQKENI. The CDR3: CASSRGLAGGGQETQYF. The CDR3 DNA is TGTGCCAGCTCACGGGGACTAGCGGGAGGAGGCCAAGAGACCCAGTACTTC. Using reference TRBV18 and TRBJ2-5 for the parts outside the CDR3, the full variable domain is NAGVMQNPRHLVRRRGQEARLRCSPMKGHSHVYWYRQLPEEGLKFMVYLQKENIIDESGMPKERFSAEFPKEGPSILRIQQVVRGDSAAYFCASSRGLAGGGQETQYFGPGTRLLVL.

The chain uses TRBV7-9 and TRBJ2-5; tentatively, D is TRBD1 (6 bases). CDR1 SEHNR and CDR2 FQNEAQ come from the germline V gene (reference sequence). The CDR3 spans 13 residues. The germline V and J ends were trimmed by 4 bases and 5 bases, with 11 bases remaining between them. The CDR3, as DNA: TGTGCCAGCAGCTGGGACATTGGGGAGACCCAGTACTTC. Protein: CASSWDIGETQYF.

This clonotype was detected only once. V and J are TRBV6-1 and TRBJ1-5, with D unclear. The V end lost 2 bases, the J end lost 1 base, and 15 bases lay between the germline ends. The CDR3 is 17 amino acids. Germline CDR1 MNHNS, CDR2 SASEGT. The CDR3 protein is CASSEFPGMESNQPQHF. CDR3 coding DNA: TGTGCCAGCAGTGAATTTCCCGGGATGGAGAGCAATCAGCCCCAGCATTTT.

The rearrangement uses TRBV30 and TRBJ2-7; D might be TRBD2 (6 bases). This CDR3 is 11 amino acids long. Trimming stripped 2 bases from V and 6 bases from J, with 8 bases between. The germline CDR1 and CDR2 sequences are GTSNPN and SVGIG (reference sequence). The CDR3 nucleotides are TGTGCCTGGAGTTCGGGGGTCGAGCAGTACTTC. Translated: CAWSSGVEQYF.

The V call is TRBV19, the J call TRBJ1-2; D is perhaps TRBD1 (5 bases). The CDR3 spans 12 residues. V was trimmed by 5 bases and J by 13 bases, leaving 17 bases between them. CDR1 LNHDA and CDR2 SQIVND come from the germline V gene (reference sequence). Here the CDR3 reads CASSPRGGSVTF. The DNA of the CDR3 is TGTGCCAGTAGTCCCCGGGGGGGATCTGTCACCTTC.

CDR3 DNA sequence: TGTGCCAGCAGCCAAGATGGGGGGACTTTAAGCAATGAGCAGTTCTTC. It encodes CASSQDGGTLSNEQFF. The gene calls are TRBV3-1 and TRBJ2-1; D is possibly TRBD2 (6 bases). CDR3 length equals 16 residues. Trimming left V 0 bases short and J 6 bases short, with 15 bases between. The germline gives CDR1 LGHDT, CDR2 YNNKEL (reference sequence).

V gene TRBV4-2 combines with J gene TRBJ2-5; 9 nucleotides agree with TRBD1. CDR1 is LGHNA and CDR2 is YNFKEQ in the germline V gene. The CDR3 totals 15 residues. Trimming took 0 bases from V and 3 from J; bases not matched to a gene: 2. The chain's CDR3 is CASSQERTGEETQYF. Written as DNA, the CDR3 is TGTGCCAGCAGCCAAGAACGGACAGGGGAAGAGACCCAGTACTTC.

This chain links TRBV6-6 with TRBJ2-1; TRBD2 aligns across 9 bases. Germline values: CDR1 MNHNY, CDR2 SVGAGI (reference sequence). The V gene end was trimmed by 7 bases and the J gene end by 5 bases; junction bases not matched to a gene: 6. This CDR3 comprises 14 residues. The CDR3: CASTSGLANNEQFF. The CDR3 bases are TGTGCCAGCACCTCCGGACTAGCGAACAATGAGCAGTTCTTC.

CDR3 sequence reads: CASRLTPGRNSYEQYF. CDR3 sequence (DNA): TGTGCCAGCAGGCTGACTCCGGGACGCAACTCCTACGAGCAGTACTTC. The V call is TRBV12-3 or TRBV12-4, the J call TRBJ2-7; D could derive from TRBD1 or TRBD2 (5 bases each). V was clipped by 6 bases and J by 0 bases, with 18 bases between them. This CDR3 spans 16 amino acids.

This chain joins TRBV7-2 and TRBJ2-1; D uncertain. The CDR3 contains 15 residues. V was shortened by 2 bases and J by 0 bases, with 8 bases between the two germline ends. Germline assignment: CDR1 SGHTA and CDR2 FQGNSA. The CDR3 DNA reads TGTGCCAGCAGCTTATTGGGGTCCTCCTACAATGAGCAGTTCTTC. This codes for CASSLLGSSYNEQFF.

The chain employs TRBV6-2 or TRBV6-3 and TRBJ2-5; D is uncertain. The CDR3 consists of 11 residues. V gave up 6 bases and J gave up 10 bases, with 12 bases separating them. Per the germline V gene, CDR1 is MNHEY and CDR2 is SVGEGT. DNA of the CDR3: TGTGCCAGCAGCCGTTTAGGTGACCAGTACTTC. It translates to CASSRLGDQYF.

The rearrangement joins TRBV12-3 or TRBV12-4 to TRBJ1-6; the D is unclear. This CDR3 region has 13 residues. Deletions cut 3 bases from V and 8 bases from J, with 8 bases between. The CDR3 reads CASSFRVDSPLHF. The CDR3 DNA sequence: TGTGCCAGCAGTTTTCGGGTCGATTCACCCCTCCACTTT.

The chain employs TRBV9 and TRBJ1-1, with D possibly being TRBD1 (5 bases). Germline CDR1 is SGDLS and CDR2 is YYNGEE. V gave up 0 bases and J gave up 3 bases, with 18 bases separating them. The CDR3 runs to 17 residues. The CDR3 DNA sequence: TGTGCCAGCAGCGTAGGGGGCTCGGAGTTTAGGGACACTGAAGCTTTCTTT. It encodes CASSVGGSEFRDTEAFF.